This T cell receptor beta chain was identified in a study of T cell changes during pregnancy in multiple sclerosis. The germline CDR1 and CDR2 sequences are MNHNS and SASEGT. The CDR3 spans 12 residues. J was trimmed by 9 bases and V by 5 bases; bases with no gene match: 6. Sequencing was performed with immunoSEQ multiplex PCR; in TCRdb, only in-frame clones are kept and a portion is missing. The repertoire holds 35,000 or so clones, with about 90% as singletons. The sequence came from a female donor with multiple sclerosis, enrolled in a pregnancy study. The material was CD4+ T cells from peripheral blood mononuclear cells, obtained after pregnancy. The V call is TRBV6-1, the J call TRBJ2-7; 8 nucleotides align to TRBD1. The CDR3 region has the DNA TGTGCCAGCAGTCGACAGGGGCTGAGGCAGTACTTC. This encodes CASSRQGLRQYF.